This T cell receptor beta chain was captured in a study of T cells in Graves' hyperthyroidism and ophthalmopathy. A note on this clonotype: Its antigen is not known.

Amplified regions were TCR beta CDR3 sequences from RNA transcripts. The primer set for the first-round RT-PCR of the TCR CDR3 was HTBI. TCRdb redid the calling of the multiplex PCR reads with MiXCR, one entry per CDR3 protein. Among around 480,000 distinct CDR3 sequences listed, around 14% were seen once. Study-wide results and limits: Expanded thyroid clonotypes (above 0.001) were mostly also found in blood. From stable hyperthyroidism, ophthalmopathy was separated by a 13 V-J model.

Germline V gives CDR1 LNHDA, CDR2 SQIVND (reference sequence). This CDR3 comprises 14 residues. V lost 2 bases, J lost 7 bases, and 12 bases lay in between. Graves' hyperthyroidism showing no ophthalmopathy progression within 18 months was considered stable. Each 10 ml fresh peripheral blood draw supplied the PBMCs. Sequenced sample: blood. The clonotype was recovered from a woman younger than 35 with Graves' hyperthyroidism. The rearrangement joins TRBV19 to TRBJ1-5; no clear D. CDR3: CASSIIAARQPQHF. The CDR3 bases are TGTGCCAGTAGTATAATAGCGGCGAGGCAGCCCCAGCATTTT.